This T cell receptor (beta chain) was retrieved from a study of blood T cell repertoires in COVID-19. On the study more broadly: Samples taken during acute and convalescent COVID-19 were collected in the United States, Italy and Spain. The cDNA or gDNA used as material had been derived from T cells, B-cell-depleted T cells, or PBMCs.

V was trimmed by 4 bases and J by 7 bases, leaving 17 bases between them. The CDR3 length is 14 residues. Germline V CDR1 and CDR2: SGHDT, YYEEEE. Original handling: Scientists estimated how many nucleated cells there were by amplifying reference gene primers. The table came from immunoSEQ multiplex PCR; TCRdb's copy has only in-frame clones and leaves some out. The DNA gave D and trimming, while V, J and clone size come from that table. Here the sample spans a few hundred thousand clones, about 88% being singletons. The TCR originated in a woman in her 70s with active or convalescent COVID-19. The chain recombines TRBV5-6 with TRBJ1-2; D uncertain. The specimen was peripheral blood. CDR3 DNA sequence: TGTGCCAGCAGCGTTGTAGGCGGTTACGGTGGCTACACCTTC. Residues: CASSVVGGYGGYTF.